This is a list of T cell receptor beta chains from one sample in a study of Ad26.COV2.S vaccination and SARS-CoV-2 variants. The repertoire was sequenced with immunoSEQ multiplex PCR; TCRdb's copy has only in-frame clones and lacks some. Here the sample spans 380,000 or so clones, about four fifths being singletons. Material: peripheral blood, obtained in a trial of Ad26.COV2.S vaccine versus placebo. The source of these receptors is a person aged 18-60 years who received the Ad26.COV2.S COVID-19 vaccine or a placebo. The CDR3 runs from the conserved cysteine through the conserved F or W. D genes are given only for firm matches. A row's size may be missing; if present it is once, few, many or a size class.

d_call,clone_size,v_call,cdr3_length,j_call,cdr3_nt,cdr3_aa
.,.,TRBV7-3,12,TRBJ2-3,TGTGCCAGCAGCAAGGGTTCAGATACGCAGTATTTT,CASSKGSDTQYF
TRBD1,.,TRBV10-2,14,TRBJ1-2,TGCGCCAGCACGAGACAGGGAGCTAACTATGGCTACACCTTC,CASTRQGANYGYTF
.,.,TRBV27,13,TRBJ1-2,TGTGCCAGCAGTTTAAATCCAGGGGAAGGCTACACCTTC,CASSLNPGEGYTF
TRBD2,.,TRBV6-2/TRBV6-3,17,TRBJ2-1,TGTGCCAGCAGTTACCCCTACGGGGGGGGGAGGTACAATGAGCAGTTCTTC,CASSYPYGGGRYNEQFF
.,.,TRBV27,16,TRBJ2-3,TGTGCCAGCAGTTTAGGAATACAACCTAGCACAGATACGCAGTATTTT,CASSLGIQPSTDTQYF
.,.,TRBV6-5,14,TRBJ1-1,TGTGCCAGCAGTAAACAGGGCGGGAACACTGAAGCTTTCTTT,CASSKQGGNTEAFF
.,.,TRBV20-1,11,TRBJ1-2,TGCAGTGCTAGAGCACGGTTCGGCTACACCTTC,CSARARFGYTF
TRBD1,.,TRBV5-1,15,TRBJ2-3,TGCGCCAGCAGCAGGACAGGTATTAGCACAGATACGCAGTATTTT,CASSRTGISTDTQYF
.,once,TRBV4-1,16,TRBJ1-1,TGCGCCAGCAGCCAAGATCCCCACAGCGAGAACACTGAAGCTTTCTTT,CASSQDPHSENTEAFF
.,.,TRBV4-1,12,TRBJ2-1,TGCGCCAGCAGCTCAAGGTACAATGAGCAGTTCTTC,CASSSRYNEQFF
.,.,TRBV5-1,14,TRBJ2-1,TGCGCCAGCAGCGGGGGGACCCGAACAGGCGAGCAGTTCTTC,CASSGGTRTGEQFF
TRBD1,.,TRBV7-8,16,TRBJ2-7,TGTGCCAGCAGCGTAGGACGCTCCAGGGGGAGCTACGAGCAGTACTTC,CASSVGRSRGSYEQYF
.,.,TRBV30,13,TRBJ1-3,TGTGCCTTCGGCCCAGGGGCTGGAAACACCATATATTTT,CAFGPGAGNTIYF
.,.,TRBV12-3/TRBV12-4,13,TRBJ1-4,TGTGCCAGCAGTTTGCAGGGATTGGTAAAACTGTTTTTT,CASSLQGLVKLFF
.,.,TRBV6-2/TRBV6-3,12,TRBJ1-2,TGTGCCAGCAGTTTCCGGGGAATTGGCTACACCTTC,CASSFRGIGYTF
.,.,TRBV29-1,12,TRBJ2-7,TGCAGCGGCAAGACTAACTCCTACGAGCAGTACTTC,CSGKTNSYEQYF
TRBD1,.,TRBV5-5,15,TRBJ2-3,TGTGCCAGCAGCCCCGGACAGGCTAGCACAGATACGCAGTATTTT,CASSPGQASTDTQYF
TRBD2,.,TRBV6-6,15,TRBJ2-1,TGTGCCAGCAGTTCCGGGACTAGCGGGACCAATGAGCAGTTCTTC,CASSSGTSGTNEQFF
.,.,TRBV12-5,14,TRBJ1-6,TGTGCTAGTGGTTTGGGGCACGGGAATTCACCCCTCCACTTT,CASGLGHGNSPLHF
.,.,TRBV18,9,TRBJ2-1,TGTGCCACCGCGGGGGAGCAGTTCTTC,CATAGEQFF
.,once,TRBV6-5,15,TRBJ1-2,TGTGCCAGCCTTATAGCCTTTGGCACTAGGGGCGGCTACACCTTC,CASLIAFGTRGGYTF
.,.,TRBV11-3,15,TRBJ2-1,TGTGCCAGCAGCTCCCCTGGCGGGTCTTACAATGAGCAGTTCTTC,CASSSPGGSYNEQFF
TRBD1,.,TRBV5-4,14,TRBJ1-2,TGTGCCAGCAGCTCAGGGGGCGCCAACTATGGCTACACCTTC,CASSSGGANYGYTF
.,few,TRBV28,16,TRBJ1-3,TGTGCCAGCAGTTTGGTGATCGGAAGCTCTGGAAACACCATATATTTT,CASSLVIGSSGNTIYF
TRBD1,.,TRBV15,17,TRBJ1-6,TGTGCCACCAGCCCCCAGGGGGTCGGGGCCTATAATTCACCCCTCCACTTT,CATSPQGVGAYNSPLHF
.,.,TRBV29-1,13,TRBJ1-6,TGCAGCGTTAGGACGGCCCCTGATTCACCCCTCCACTTT,CSVRTAPDSPLHF
.,.,TRBV3-1/TRBV3-2,16,TRBJ2-2,TGTGCCAGCAGTCCCCTCGACGGTCACGGTACCGGGGAGCTGTTTTTT,CASSPLDGHGTGELFF
.,.,TRBV18,12,TRBJ1-1,TGTGCCAGCTCACCCGTCCAAGGGGACGCTTTCTTT,CASSPVQGDAFF
.,.,TRBV28,17,TRBJ1-6,TGTGCCAGCAGTTTAGGGGGTGCAGGGCTCCTAAATTCACCCCTCCACTTT,CASSLGGAGLLNSPLHF
.,.,TRBV7-2,15,TRBJ2-3,TGTGCCAGCAGCTTAACAGTCCAATTGGCAGATACGCAGTATTTT,CASSLTVQLADTQYF
.,.,TRBV15,15,TRBJ1-5,TGTGCCACCAGCAGAGATACTTCCAGCAATCAGCCCCAGCATTTT,CATSRDTSSNQPQHF
.,.,TRBV6-4,13,TRBJ2-2,TGTGCCAGCAGTGACGAAAGCCCCGGGGAGCTGTTTTTT,CASSDESPGELFF
.,few,TRBV27,13,TRBJ1-6,TGTGCCAGCAGTTTACGGCAGAGTTCACCCCTCCACTTT,CASSLRQSSPLHF
TRBD2,.,TRBV2,14,TRBJ2-7,TGTGCCGGAAAGGGACTAGCGGGGCCCTACGAGCAGTACTTC,CAGKGLAGPYEQYF
TRBD1,.,TRBV29-1,12,TRBJ2-7,TGCAGCGTTGACGCAGGGGGCTACGAGCAGTACTTC,CSVDAGGYEQYF
.,.,TRBV4-3,15,TRBJ2-1,TGCGCCAGCAGCCAAGCCAGGGGCCCCTACAATGAGCAGTTCTTC,CASSQARGPYNEQFF
.,.,TRBV19,14,TRBJ1-2,TGTGCCAGTAGTAGGGGGGGCACTAACTATGGCTACACCTTC,CASSRGGTNYGYTF
TRBD1,.,TRBV5-1,15,TRBJ1-1,TGCGCCAGCAGCTTCACAGGGGGCCTGAACACTGAAGCTTTCTTT,CASSFTGGLNTEAFF
.,.,TRBV6-5,13,TRBJ2-2,TGTGCCAGCAGCCACGGGACCACCGGGGAGCTGTTTTTT,CASSHGTTGELFF
.,once,TRBV2,13,TRBJ2-7,TGTGCCAGCAGTGAAGAGGGGGCCTACGAGCAGTACTTC,CASSEEGAYEQYF
.,.,TRBV6-2/TRBV6-3,14,TRBJ1-5,TGTGCCAGCAGTTCCCGGAAGACAGATCAGCCCCAGCATTTT,CASSSRKTDQPQHF
TRBD2,.,TRBV6-5,14,TRBJ2-3,TGTGCCAGCAGTTCCCCGGGAGGGTTAGATACGCAGTATTTT,CASSSPGGLDTQYF
.,.,TRBV27,13,TRBJ2-7,TGTGCCAGCAGAAAACATGAAGGGGCCGAGCAGTACTTC,CASRKHEGAEQYF
TRBD2,.,TRBV24-1,17,TRBJ2-3,TGTGCCACCAGTGACCGTAGGACTAGCGGGAGTCCAGATACGCAGTATTTT,CATSDRRTSGSPDTQYF
.,.,TRBV6-5,14,TRBJ2-2,TGTGCCAGCAGGCGTCAGAGGAACACCGGGGAGCTGTTTTTT,CASRRQRNTGELFF
.,.,TRBV19,12,TRBJ1-5,TGTGCCAGTAGTCATAGCAATCAGCCCCAGCATTTT,CASSHSNQPQHF
.,.,TRBV5-6,16,TRBJ2-7,TGTGCCAGCAGCTTAGATTACCGGACAGTACCCTACGAGCAGTACTTC,CASSLDYRTVPYEQYF
TRBD2,.,TRBV30,14,TRBJ2-7,TGTGCCTGGACCGGGACTAGCAGTACCTACGAGCAGTACTTC,CAWTGTSSTYEQYF
TRBD2,.,TRBV11-3,15,TRBJ2-1,TGTGCCAGCAGGATAAGGCTAGCGGGAAGTAATCAGCAGTTCTTC,CASRIRLAGSNQQFF
TRBD2,few,TRBV15,17,TRBJ2-3,TGTGCCACCAGCAGAGAGTTCGGACTAGCGAGACTCGATACGCAGTATTTT,CATSREFGLARLDTQYF
.,.,TRBV25-1,14,TRBJ2-3,TGTGCCAGCAGTGACCAGGGGCGGGCCGGGGAGCAGTATTTT,CASSDQGRAGEQYF
TRBD2,few,TRBV18,19,TRBJ2-3,TGTGCCAGCTCACCTCACAGGACTAGCGGGGGCCGTGAGACAGATACGCAGTATTTT,CASSPHRTSGGRETDTQYF